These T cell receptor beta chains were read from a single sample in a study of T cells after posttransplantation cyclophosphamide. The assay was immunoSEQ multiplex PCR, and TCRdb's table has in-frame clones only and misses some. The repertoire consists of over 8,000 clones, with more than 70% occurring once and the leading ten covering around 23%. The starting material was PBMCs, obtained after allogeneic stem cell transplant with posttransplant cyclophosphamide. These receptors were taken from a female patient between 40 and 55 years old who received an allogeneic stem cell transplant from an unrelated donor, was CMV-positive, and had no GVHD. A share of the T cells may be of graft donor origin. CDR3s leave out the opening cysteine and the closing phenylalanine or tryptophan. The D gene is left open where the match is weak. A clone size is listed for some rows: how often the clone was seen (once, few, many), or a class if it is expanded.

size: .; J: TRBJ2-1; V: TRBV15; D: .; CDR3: ATSSQKGGNEQF
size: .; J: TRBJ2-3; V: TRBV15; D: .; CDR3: ATSRLSGTDTQY
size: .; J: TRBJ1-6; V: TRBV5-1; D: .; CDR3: ASSLAGTQNSPLH
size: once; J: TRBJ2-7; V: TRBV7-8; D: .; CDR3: ASTRQVSSYEQY
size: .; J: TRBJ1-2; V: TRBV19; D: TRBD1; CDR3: ASSSDRGLYGYT
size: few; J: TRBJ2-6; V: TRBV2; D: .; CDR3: ASTGAGANVLT
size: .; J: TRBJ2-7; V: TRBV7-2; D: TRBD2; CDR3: ASSPQAGGPYEQY
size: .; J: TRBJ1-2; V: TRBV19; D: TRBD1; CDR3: ASSVNRGDGYT
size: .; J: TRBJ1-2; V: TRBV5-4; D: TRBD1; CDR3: ASSHETGTRGYT
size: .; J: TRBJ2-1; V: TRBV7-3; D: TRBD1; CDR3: ASSSGQGGNEQF
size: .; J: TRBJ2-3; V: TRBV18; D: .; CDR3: ASSLPRSGLVYTTDTQY
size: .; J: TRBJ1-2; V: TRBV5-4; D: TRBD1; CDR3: ASSPNPSFRGDSGYT
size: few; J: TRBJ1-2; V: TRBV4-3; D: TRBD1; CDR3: ASSQDREGAPGYT
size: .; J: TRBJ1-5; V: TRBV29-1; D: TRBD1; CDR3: SVSTGTGAQPQH
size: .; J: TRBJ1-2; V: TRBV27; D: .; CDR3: ASSLQGHGYT
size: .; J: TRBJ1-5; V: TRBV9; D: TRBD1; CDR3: ASSGTGDQPQH